This passage covers 25 T cell receptor beta chains from one sample sequenced in a study of T cells in Graves' hyperthyroidism and ophthalmopathy (dated by TCRdb to the late 2010s). Receptor amplification or capture employed multiplex PCR. TCRdb records Illumina HiSeq 2000 as the sequencer. Amplification of TCR beta CDR3 regions was carried out from RNA transcripts. The TCR CDR3 was subjected to a first round of RT-PCR using the HTBI primer set and the Qiagen OneStep RT-PCR kit. TCRdb's own reprocessing of the public reads used fastp at Q25 and MiXCR and kept productive beta chains. When rows share a CDR3 protein, they turn into one entry using the most common DNA and genes. The sample yields about 200,000 distinct CDR3 sequences; about a sixth were counted once. The ten largest clones take up around 48% of the sample. Sample: blood. Receptor source: a woman aged 50 to 60 with Graves' hyperthyroidism.

In this sample, this clonotype turned up many times. This chain joins TRBV14 and TRBJ2-1; perhaps TRBD1 as D (5 bases). Germline V gives CDR1 SGHDN, CDR2 FVKESK. The ends were cut back, 1 base at V and 6 bases at J, with 7 bases in the middle. This CDR3 region has 13 residues. The CDR3 coding sequence is TGTGCCAGCAGCCAAGCAGGGCCCAATGAGCAGTTCTTC. As protein: CASSQAGPNEQFF.

This clonotype was picked up many times. This chain links TRBV6-1 with TRBJ2-5; TRBD1 is a possible D gene (5 bases). Deletions cut 6 bases from V and 4 bases from J, with 18 bases between. This CDR3 comprises 15 residues. Germline CDR1 MNHNS, CDR2 SASEGT. In DNA form, the CDR3 reads TGTGCCAGCAGAAGCTCATGGGGCGGATTAGAGACCCAGTACTTC. It codes for CASRSSWGGLETQYF.

The rearrangement links TRBV15 to TRBJ2-3, with a weak D call TRBD2 (6 bases). The germline gives CDR1 LNHNV, CDR2 YYDKDF (reference sequence). V was clipped by 9 bases and J by 0 bases, with 10 bases between them. The CDR3 has 13 residues. This chain's CDR3 is CATRGFSTDTQYF. Here the CDR3 DNA reads TGTGCCACTCGGGGGTTTAGCACAGATACGCAGTATTTT.

This clonotype appeared many times. The V call is TRBV3-1, the J call TRBJ1-1, with a possible D match to TRBD1 (6 bases). The CDR3 covers 15 residues. The germline V gene has CDR1 LGHDT and CDR2 YNNKEL (reference sequence). V was cut by 5 bases and J by 0 bases, with 13 bases left in between. CDR3 sequence (DNA): TGTGCCAGCAGCAAGACGGGACACATGAACACTGAAGCTTTCTTT. Translated, it gives CASSKTGHMNTEAFF.

A few counts support this clonotype. V gene TRBV5-1 combines with J gene TRBJ2-7; the D is unclear. Per the germline V gene, CDR1 is SGHRS and CDR2 is YFSETQ. The CDR3 sequence is 14 residues long. The V end lost 4 bases, the J end lost 0 bases, and 11 bases lay between the germline ends. In DNA form, the CDR3 reads TGCGCCAGCAGCCAAGGGCCGAGCTCCTACGAGCAGTACTTC. Protein sequence: CASSQGPSSYEQYF.

The chain combines TRBV6-5 with TRBJ1-5; a weak D match, TRBD1 (6 bases). With 0 bases removed from V and 12 bases from J, the gap between germline ends came to 12 bases. Germline CDR1 reads MNHEY; CDR2 reads SVGAGI. The CDR3 sequence is 13 residues long. The CDR3 here is CASSYSNRGGQHF. In nucleotides, the CDR3 is TGTGCCAGCAGTTACTCTAACAGAGGGGGCCAGCATTTT.

This clonotype was recorded a few times. The J gene is TRBJ1-1, the V gene TRBV18; D remains ambiguous. Germline lookup yields CDR1 KGHSH and CDR2 LQKENI. The CDR3 spans 14 residues. Trimming removed 3 bases at V and 3 bases at J, with 11 bases between. CDR3 DNA: TGTGCCAGCTCACCCACCGGTGTGGACACTGAAGCTTTCTTT. Amino acids: CASSPTGVDTEAFF.

In its sample, this clonotype was seen many times. The chain couples TRBV18 to TRBJ2-1; 9 positions agree with TRBD2. The CDR3 runs to 16 residues. V was clipped by 4 bases and J by 2 bases; unmatched bases: 6. Germline CDR1 and CDR2: KGHSH and LQKENI. CDR3 in amino acids: CASSLGLASPYNEQFF. The CDR3 DNA follows: TGTGCCAGCTCACTCGGACTAGCGTCTCCCTACAATGAGCAGTTCTTC.

This clonotype has ten or more counts. The rearrangement joins TRBV29-1 to TRBJ2-1; TRBD2 is a possible D gene (5 bases). Germline CDR1 SQVTM, CDR2 ANQGSEA. The CDR3 extends over 11 amino acids. V was clipped by 7 bases and J by 6 bases, with 10 bases between them. In nucleotides, the CDR3 is TGCAGCGGGGGAGTCCTCAATGAGCAGTTCTTC. Protein: CSGGVLNEQFF.

This CDR3 is CASSIQGANEKLFF. The CDR3 DNA follows: TGTGCCAGTAGTATACAGGGGGCAAATGAAAAACTGTTTTTT. The genes are TRBV19 and TRBJ1-4; 8 bases align to TRBD1. From germline, CDR1 is LNHDA and CDR2 SQIVND (reference sequence). V was pared by 2 bases and J by 5 bases, with 1 base of the junction left unmatched. The length of the CDR3 is 14 residues.

A few counts support this clonotype. The rearrangement joins TRBV2 to TRBJ2-5, with D uncertain. Germline V CDR1 and CDR2: SNHLY, FYNNEI. V shed 7 bases and J shed 4 bases, with 13 bases lying between them. This CDR3 contains 13 residues. CDR3 residues: CASIRAVGETQYF. The CDR3 nucleotides read TGTGCCAGCATCCGGGCGGTAGGAGAGACCCAGTACTTC.

Ten or more counts support this clonotype. The chain carries TRBV7-2 and TRBJ2-7; 11 bases are a match to TRBD2. The CDR3 contains 17 residues. In germline, CDR1 is SGHTA, CDR2 FQGNSA. The junction had 16 bases not matched to a gene; V was cut back by 6 bases and J by 6 bases. The CDR3 DNA is TGTGCCAGCAGTCCCCCTCTTAGACTAGCGGGAAAAATCGAGCAGTACTTC. This encodes CASSPPLRLAGKIEQYF.

This chain uses TRBV5-1 with TRBJ1-6, with no clear D. V lost 1 base and J lost 7, with 15 bases in between. The CDR3 has 16 amino acids. Germline-derived CDR1 and CDR2 are SGHRS and YFSETQ. This CDR3 is CASSLTSRATNSPLHF. The CDR3 bases are TGCGCCAGCAGCTTGACATCCCGGGCAACAAATTCACCCCTCCACTTT. Filled out from reference TRBV5-1 and TRBJ1-6, the complete variable domain reads KAGVTQTPRYLIKTRGQQVTLSCSPISGHRSVSWYQQTPGQGLQFLFEYFSETQRNKGNFPGRFSGRQFSNSRSEMNVSTLELGDSALYLCASSLTSRATNSPLHFGNGTRLTVT.

Concerning this clonotype: This sequence may be a read error, since a much larger clone differs from it by one base. V and J are TRBV10-3 and TRBJ2-7; the D is unclear. Trimming removed 4 bases from V and 3 bases from J, with 7 bases in between. The CDR3 consists of 12 residues. CDR1 and CDR2 (germline): ENHRY, SYGVKD. Written as DNA, the CDR3 is TGTGCCATCAGTGCCCCGGACTACGAGCAGTACTTC. It translates to CAISAPDYEQYF.

The table lists this clonotype with a few counts. The chain is built from TRBV6-1 and TRBJ2-7; TRBD1 matches at 11 bases. The CDR3 runs 15 residues. Germline CDR1 is MNHNS and CDR2 is SASEGT. Trimming took 6 bases from V and 3 from J; bases not matched to a gene: 7. In DNA, the CDR3 is TGTGCCAGCAGAGGACAGGGGGCTGGTAGCTACGAGCAGTACTTC. As protein: CASRGQGAGSYEQYF.

V is TRBV7-2 and J is TRBJ1-2; 8 bases are a match to TRBD1. J gave up 4 bases and V 0 bases, and 4 bases lay outside the gene matches. The CDR3 covers 15 residues. CDR1 SGHTA and CDR2 FQGNSA come from the germline V gene. The CDR3 nucleotides read TGTGCCAGCAGCTTAGCTTCGGGACAGGCCTATGGCTACACCTTC. Translating it yields CASSLASGQAYGYTF.

This clonotype was observed at least ten times. The CDR3 bases are TGTGCCAGCAGCTTACATAGGAGCGAAGCTTTCTTT. Translating gives CASSLHRSEAFF. The V and J genes are TRBV5-5 and TRBJ1-1; unclear D gene. Trimming pared 2 bases from V and 8 bases from J, leaving 10 bases between. The germline CDR1 and CDR2 sequences are SGHKS and YYEKEE (reference sequence). The CDR3 length is 12 residues.

The chain couples TRBV6-2 or TRBV6-3 to TRBJ2-3; the D gene is possibly TRBD1 (6 bases). Trimming took 6 bases from V and 6 from J, leaving 13 bases between them. Germline-derived CDR1 and CDR2 are MNHEY and SVGEGT. The CDR3 has 13 amino acids. CDR3 sequence (DNA): TGTGCCAGCAGAATGACAGGTTCCGATACGCAGTATTTT. Protein sequence: CASRMTGSDTQYF.

This clonotype showed up many times. The CDR3 nucleotides are TGCGCCAGCAGCCCAAGGGGACTAGCGGGAGGAAGCTACGAGCAGTACTTC. Protein product: CASSPRGLAGGSYEQYF. The chain has TRBV5-1 and TRBJ2-7, with 15 bases aligning to TRBD2. V lost 4 bases, J lost 3 bases, and 8 bases stayed unmatched. From germline, CDR1 is SGHRS and CDR2 YFSETQ. The CDR3 contains 17 residues. Combining the CDR3 with reference TRBV5-1 and TRBJ2-7 gives the whole variable domain KAGVTQTPRYLIKTRGQQVTLSCSPISGHRSVSWYQQTPGQGLQFLFEYFSETQRNKGNFPGRFSGRQFSNSRSEMNVSTLELGDSALYLCASSPRGLAGGSYEQYFGPGTRLTVT.

CDR3 sequence reads: CASSLNRGATEAFF. The CDR3 DNA is TGTGCCAGCAGCTTAAATCGAGGGGCCACTGAAGCTTTCTTT. The chain recombines TRBV7-2 with TRBJ1-1; D may be TRBD1 (5 bases). The length of the CDR3 is 14 residues. The ends were cut back, 2 bases at V and 4 bases at J, with 11 bases in the middle. Germline values: CDR1 SGHTA, CDR2 FQGNSA.

In its sample, this clonotype was seen many times. The V and J genes are TRBV3-1 and TRBJ1-5; no clear D. Trimming took off 0 bases at V and 4 bases at J, with 10 bases between the two ends. This CDR3 is 15 amino acids long. Germline CDR1 LGHDT, CDR2 YNNKEL (reference sequence). Here the CDR3 DNA reads TGTGCCAGCAGCCAAGATGGCCGTTCTAATCAGCCCCAGCATTTT. Its translation: CASSQDGRSNQPQHF.

This clonotype was seen at least ten times. In DNA form, the CDR3 reads TGTGCCAGCAGCCAAGAATGGAACACCATATATTTT. Protein sequence: CASSQEWNTIYF. V usage is TRBV3-1 and J usage is TRBJ1-3; no reliable D call. The CDR3 is 12 residues long. The V end lost 0 bases, the J end lost 7 bases, and 4 bases lay between the germline ends. Germline V lookup: CDR1 LGHDT, CDR2 YNNKEL (reference sequence). Looking up the rest from reference TRBV3-1 and TRBJ1-3 gives the full variable domain: DTAVSQTPKYLVTQMGNDKSIKCEQNLGHDTMYWYKQDSKKFLKIMFSYNNKELIINETVPNRFSPKSPDKAHLNLHINSLELGDSAVYFCASSQEWNTIYFGEGSWLTVV.

This clonotype was counted many times. The chain uses TRBV7-8 and TRBJ1-5, with D possibly TRBD1 on 5 matching bases. Germline assignment: CDR1 SGHVS and CDR2 FQNEAQ. This CDR3 is built from 15 residues. The V end lost 4 bases, the J end lost 2 bases, and 12 bases lay between the germline ends. This CDR3 is CASSYHLTGNQPQHF. CDR3 coding DNA: TGTGCCAGCAGCTACCATTTGACAGGCAATCAGCCCCAGCATTTT.

This clonotype was picked up many times. The V and J genes are TRBV28 and TRBJ2-5; 7 bases align to TRBD1. The germline V gene encodes CDR1 MDHEN and CDR2 SYDVKM. V trimming: 4 bases; J trimming: 5 bases; junction bases outside the gene matches: 4. This CDR3 is 13 amino acids long. The DNA for the CDR3 is TGTGCCAGCAGTTGGGCCAGGGGGGAGACCCAGTACTTC. Protein product: CASSWARGETQYF.

V gene TRBV29-1 combines with J gene TRBJ2-3; TRBD2 aligns across 9 bases. Germline trimming cut 8 bases from V and 1 base from J; bases unmatched to any gene: 7. The V gene's germline CDR1 is SQVTM and CDR2 ANQGSEA. The CDR3 runs to 14 residues. The CDR3: CSSKVAGGTDTQYF. In DNA, the CDR3 is TGCAGCTCCAAGGTAGCGGGAGGCACAGATACGCAGTATTTT.